This T cell receptor (beta chain) was recovered during a study of technical replicates of blood from several donors (dated by TCRdb to about 2017). In regard to this clone: Its antigen is unknown. Base qualities are not provided; no much larger clone lies one nucleotide away.

V is reduced by 1 base and J by 7 bases, leaving a spacing of 8 bases between them. The CDR3 spans 12 residues, from the cysteine through the phenylalanine. The only DNA kept is the CDR3, 36 bases in frame from the first base. As encoded in the germline V gene, CDR1 is SGHRS while CDR2 is YFSETQ. The protocol used for the library was the immunoSEQ multiplex PCR assay. Drawn from immuneACCESS, this table holds only the in-frame rearrangements with V and J called that TCRdb kept. Clones are partly lost; checked studies trace under half to an unresolved V gene and leave the rest unexplained. A total of roughly 71,000 clones appear in this sample, 95% to 96% of them only once. Clones ranked in the top ten supply less than 0.25% of the sample.

Sequencing was carried out using T cells isolated from PBMCs. The receptor was derived from a human donor in good health. This chain is built from TRBV5-1 and TRBJ1-1; the D gene remains uncertain. The bases are TGCGCCAGCAGCTTGACGGGAAATGAAGCTTTCTTT. Its amino acids are CASSLTGNEAFF.